These 25 T cell receptor beta chains came from one sample sequenced in a study of blood T cell repertoires in COVID-19. TCRdb keeps only in-frame clones here, not all; method: immunoSEQ multiplex PCR. The repertoire consists of 300,000 to 450,000 clones, with 85% occurring once and the leading ten covering roughly 3.6%. Sequenced input: peripheral blood. The receptors were sampled from a woman aged 18 to 35 with acute or convalescent COVID-19.

The chain employs TRBV11-3 and TRBJ2-3, with D perhaps TRBD1 (5 bases). The CDR3 extends over 12 amino acids. Looked up from germline, CDR1 is SGHNT and CDR2 is YENEEA. Trimming left V 4 bases short and J 9 bases short, with 11 bases between. CDR3 region: CASSSRTRTQYF. Here the CDR3 DNA reads TGTGCCAGCAGCTCCCGGACAAGAACGCAGTATTTT.

This clone has just one count. The V call is TRBV24-1, the J call TRBJ1-1, with 11 bases matching TRBD1. Trimming at V came to 3 bases and at J to 8 bases, leaving 1 base not matched to a gene. Germline-derived CDR1 and CDR2 are KGHDR and SFDVKD. The CDR3 runs 13 residues. CDR3 in DNA: TGTGCCACCAGTGATGGGACAGGGGGGGAAGCTTTCTTT. Its protein is CATSDGTGGEAFF.

The genes are TRBV7-3 and TRBJ1-5, with a tentative D call TRBD1 (6 bases). V lost 2 bases, J lost 5 bases, and 31 bases lay in between. Germline assignment: CDR1 SGHTA and CDR2 FQGTGA. The CDR3 sequence is 21 residues long. The DNA of the CDR3 is TGTGCCAGCAGCTTAGTTTGGGGAGGGGGACGGACCCTCATCCCCTATCAGCCCCAGCATTTT. Its translation: CASSLVWGGGRTLIPYQPQHF.

The chain has TRBV27 and TRBJ1-5; a possible D gene is TRBD1 (5 bases). This CDR3 is built from 15 residues. Germline CDR1 reads MNHEY; CDR2 reads SMNVEV (reference sequence). V was pared by 1 base and J by 0 bases, with 7 bases between. In DNA form, the CDR3 reads TGTGCCAGCAGTTTATACAGGCATAGCAATCAGCCCCAGCATTTT. It specifies CASSLYRHSNQPQHF.

This chain links TRBV7-9 with TRBJ1-1, with D perhaps matching TRBD1 (6 bases). The V gene's germline CDR1 is SEHNR and CDR2 FQNEAQ (reference sequence). There are 15 residues in the CDR3. Between the trimmed V and J ends, which lost 5 bases and 5 bases, there was a span of 18 bases. In nucleotides, the CDR3 is TGTGCCAGCAGCGGGGCCTCGACAGGATTTACTGAAGCTTTCTTT. Translation gives CASSGASTGFTEAFF. The full variable domain, its missing parts supplied by reference TRBV7-9 and TRBJ1-1, is DTGVSQNPRHKITKRGQNVTFRCDPISEHNRLYWYRQTLGQGPEFLTYFQNEAQLEKSRLLSDRFSAERPKGSFSTLEIQRTEQGDSAMYLCASSGASTGFTEAFFGQGTRLTVV.

This chain joins TRBV16 and TRBJ1-3, with 8 bases lining up with TRBD1. The CDR3 is 15 residues long. CDR1 and CDR2 (germline): KGHSY, FQNENV. The V and J ends lost 0 bases and 4 bases, in that order; junction bases with no gene match: 2. CDR3 region: CASSQSGDRGNTIYF. CDR3 sequence (DNA): TGTGCCAGCAGCCAATCGGGGGACAGGGGAAACACCATATATTTT.

The chain couples TRBV3-1 (or the pseudogene TRBV3-2) to TRBJ2-3; D may be TRBD2 (6 bases). Trimming removed 0 bases from V and 1 base from J, with 14 bases in between. Germline V CDR1 and CDR2: LGHDT, YNNKEL (reference sequence). This CDR3 comprises 17 residues. In DNA form, the CDR3 reads TGTGCCAGCAGCCAAGATCGTCTAGCGACGGGCACAGATACGCAGTATTTT. As protein: CASSQDRLATGTDTQYF.

The rearrangement joins TRBV19 to TRBJ2-3, with 9 nucleotides matching TRBD2. With 5 bases clipped from V and 4 bases from J, the junction kept 13 bases outside the gene matches. Germline-derived CDR1 and CDR2 are LNHDA and SQIVND (reference sequence). CDR3 length: 17 amino acids. CDR3 DNA sequence: TGTGCCAGTAGTTCCCTTAGCGGGAGAAGGAGGGCAGATACGCAGTATTTT. The encoded protein is CASSSLSGRRRADTQYF.

The chain employs TRBV6-5 and TRBJ1-4, with D maybe TRBD1 (6 bases). The CDR3 spans 14 residues. The germline V gene encodes CDR1 MNHEY and CDR2 SVGAGI. The V end lost 4 bases, the J end lost 8 bases, and 14 bases lay between the germline ends. The CDR3 DNA is TGTGCCAGCAGTTCCCTGGGGGGGCACGAAAAACTGTTTTTT. Its translation: CASSSLGGHEKLFF.

This sequence joins TRBV7-3 and TRBJ2-7; 8 bases line up with TRBD1. Germline values: CDR1 SGHTA, CDR2 FQGTGA. Germline trimming cut 2 bases from V and 3 bases from J; bases unmatched to any gene: 12. The CDR3 totals 17 residues. The CDR3 coding sequence is TGTGCCAGCAGCTTATCCTATCCGGGACAGGAGTTCTACGAGCAGTACTTC. It codes for CASSLSYPGQEFYEQYF.

This clone was counted a single time. The rearrangement uses TRBV18 and TRBJ2-7; a possible D gene is TRBD2 (5 bases). V lost 3 bases and J 6 bases, leaving 12 bases between the germline ends. CDR1 and CDR2 from the germline V gene are KGHSH and LQKENI. This CDR3 has 13 amino acids. The CDR3 here is CASSPAGRSEQYF. CDR3 nucleotide sequence: TGTGCCAGCTCACCGGCGGGCAGGTCCGAGCAGTACTTC.

The chain joins TRBV5-5 to TRBJ2-5; TRBD2 agrees at 7 bases. V was pared by 0 bases and J by 0 bases, with 8 bases of the junction left unmatched. CDR3 size: 17 residues. The V gene's germline CDR1 is SGHKS and CDR2 YYEKEE (reference sequence). The CDR3 bases are TGTGCCAGCAGCTTGGGGGTCAGCGGGGTGTACCAAGAGACCCAGTACTTC. It specifies CASSLGVSGVYQETQYF.

The V call is TRBV28, the J call TRBJ1-5, with TRBD1 matching over 8 bases. The germline gives CDR1 MDHEN, CDR2 SYDVKM. The CDR3 covers 15 residues. The ends lost 7 bases at V and 7 bases at J; junction bases unmatched: 12. CDR3: CASIPLTGEGQPQHF. The DNA of the CDR3 is TGTGCCAGCATCCCTCTGACAGGGGAGGGCCAGCCCCAGCATTTT.

This clone showed up just a few times. V gene TRBV2 combines with J gene TRBJ1-5; TRBD1 is a possible D gene (5 bases). The CDR3 loop spans 13 amino acids. Between the trimmed V and J ends, which lost 7 bases and 5 bases, there was a span of 12 bases. CDR1 is SNHLY and CDR2 is FYNNEI in the germline V gene. The chain's CDR3 is CASTGGPYQPQHF. The CDR3, as DNA: TGTGCCAGCACGGGGGGACCATATCAGCCCCAGCATTTT.

This clone was recorded once. The chain uses TRBV2 and TRBJ1-6; 9 positions agree with TRBD1. The CDR3 length is 14 residues. Trimming took 8 bases from V and 3 from J; bases not matched to a gene: 2. Germline loops: CDR1 SNHLY, CDR2 FYNNEI. The CDR3 spells CASGDRVYNSPLHF. The CDR3 DNA sequence: TGTGCCAGCGGGGACAGGGTCTATAATTCACCCCTCCACTTT.

This clone was observed many times. The chain is built from TRBV6-2 or TRBV6-3 and TRBJ2-7; TRBD2 matches at 10 bases. Trimming removed 4 bases from V and 2 bases from J; junction bases left unmatched: 2. CDR3 length: 14 residues. Germline-derived CDR1 and CDR2 are MNHEY and SVGEGT. The CDR3 is CASSWTSGPYEQYF. The CDR3 coding sequence is TGTGCCAGCAGTTGGACTAGCGGTCCCTACGAGCAGTACTTC.

This chain joins TRBV4-2 and TRBJ2-2, with D possibly matching TRBD2 (5 bases). The CDR3 is 14 residues long. Germline-derived CDR1 and CDR2 are LGHNA and YNFKEQ. V shed 5 bases and J shed 0 bases, with 7 bases lying between them. The CDR3 sequence is CASSLDSNTGELFF. CDR3 coding DNA: TGTGCCAGCAGCTTGGACTCGAACACCGGGGAGCTGTTTTTT.

The chain carries TRBV5-1 and TRBJ2-1; D gene uncertain. The CDR3 is made up of 15 amino acids. The V end was cut by 1 base, the J end by 1 base, with 9 bases between. Germline V gene lookup returns CDR1 SGHRS and CDR2 YFSETQ. The CDR3 nucleotides are TGCGCCAGCAGCTTGACCCAAGAGTCCTACAATGAGCAGTTCTTC. It encodes CASSLTQESYNEQFF.

This clone has a handful of counts. The rearrangement links TRBV5-6 to TRBJ2-1; D perhaps matches TRBD1 (5 bases). This CDR3 has 15 amino acids. Germline V gene lookup returns CDR1 SGHDT and CDR2 YYEEEE. Deletions cut 4 bases from V and 9 bases from J, with 20 bases between. The CDR3 region is CASSPDITDLSEQFF. The CDR3 DNA follows: TGTGCCAGCAGCCCGGACATTACTGACTTAAGTGAGCAGTTCTTC.

The chain combines TRBV9 with TRBJ2-7; D might be TRBD2 (6 bases). The germline gives CDR1 SGDLS, CDR2 YYNGEE. V was clipped by 0 bases and J by 0 bases, with 10 bases between them. The length of the CDR3 is 15 residues. The CDR3 DNA sequence: TGTGCCAGCAGCGTAGGGGGGGTAAGCTCCTACGAGCAGTACTTC. Its protein product is CASSVGGVSSYEQYF.

The chain has TRBV13 and TRBJ1-2; 9 bases are a match to TRBD1. CDR1 PRHDT and CDR2 FYEKMQ come from the germline V gene (reference sequence). This CDR3 region has 12 residues. The J segment lost 6 bases and the V segment lost 5 bases, leaving 1 base of the junction unmatched. CDR3 residues: CASSRDRDGYTF. The CDR3 DNA sequence: TGTGCCAGCAGCAGGGACAGGGATGGCTACACCTTC.

The chain has TRBV9 and TRBJ1-3, with no clear D. The V end lost 4 bases, the J end lost 11 bases, and 16 bases lay between the germline ends. The CDR3 runs 13 residues. Germline V lookup: CDR1 SGDLS, CDR2 YYNGEE. The CDR3 reads CASSLRGESAIYF. The CDR3 DNA reads as TGTGCCAGCAGCCTTCGTGGCGAGAGCGCCATATATTTT.

This clone has just one count. This chain links TRBV3-1 (or the pseudogene TRBV3-2) with TRBJ1-6; tentative D call: TRBD1 (6 bases). CDR1 LGHDT and CDR2 YNNKEL come from the germline V gene (reference sequence). V dropped 1 base and J dropped 5 bases, with 9 bases sitting between them. This CDR3 spans 15 amino acids. In DNA, the CDR3 is TGTGCCAGCAGCCAAGTTTCAGGGGATAATTCACCCCTCCACTTT. It encodes CASSQVSGDNSPLHF.

The chain links TRBV11-2 to TRBJ2-3, with D possibly matching TRBD2 (6 bases). The V and J ends lost 0 bases and 4 bases respectively, with 17 bases between them. From germline, CDR1 is SGHAT and CDR2 FQNNGV. This CDR3 is built from 17 residues. The CDR3 region is CASSLEWREPLPDTQYF. CDR3 DNA: TGTGCCAGCAGCTTAGAATGGAGGGAGCCGTTGCCAGATACGCAGTATTTT.

The chain couples TRBV29-1 to TRBJ2-7, with TRBD1 as a possible D gene (6 bases). V lost 4 bases, J lost 5 bases, and 15 bases lay in between. Germline CDR1 is SQVTM and CDR2 is ANQGSEA. The CDR3 totals 13 residues. In nucleotides, the CDR3 is TGCAGCGTTGCAGGGGCCCTTAGGAACGAGCAGTACTTC. This sequence encodes CSVAGALRNEQYF.